Each of the 28 T cell receptor beta chains below was sequenced from the same sample in a study of beta chain features in type 1 diabetes. Study-wide points: The study found moderately but significantly shorter TCRB CDR3s in all four CD4+ subsets of Type 1 diabetes patients.

No antigen is known for these receptors. The study reverse transcribed the entire isolated RNA, so it sequenced expressed TCRB transcripts. TCRdb keeps only in-frame clones here, not all; method: immunoSEQ multiplex PCR. The data show nearly 700,000 clones, over 10% seen once. Sequencing was carried out using naive CD4+ T cells from blood. The receptors were sampled from a man between 18 and 35 years old with type 1 diabetes.

The J gene is TRBJ2-7, the V gene TRBV18; a possible D gene is TRBD2 (6 bases). V lost 5 bases and J lost 3, with 11 bases in between. The length of the CDR3 is 13 residues. Germline V gene lookup returns CDR1 KGHSH and CDR2 LQKENI. The CDR3 region is CASSLAGGYEQYF. Here the CDR3 DNA reads TGTGCCAGCTCATTAGCCGGGGGCTACGAGCAGTACTTC.

This clone was detected only a few times. CDR3 DNA sequence: TGTGCCAGCTCACCGCAGAATAATTCACCCCTCCACTTT. It specifies CASSPQNNSPLHF. The chain couples TRBV18 to TRBJ1-6; the D is unclear. Trimming took off 3 bases at V and 5 bases at J, with 5 bases between the two ends. This CDR3 contains 13 residues. Germline-derived CDR1 and CDR2 are KGHSH and LQKENI.

The gene calls are TRBV18 and TRBJ1-1; D gene unclear. Per germline, CDR1 KGHSH and CDR2 LQKENI. The CDR3 extends over 14 amino acids. Trimming took off 3 bases at V and 0 bases at J, with 8 bases between the two ends. The CDR3 DNA reads as TGTGCCAGCTCACCCGATAGAATGAACACTGAAGCTTTCTTT. As protein: CASSPDRMNTEAFF. Combining the CDR3 with reference TRBV18 and TRBJ1-1 gives the whole variable domain NAGVMQNPRHLVRRRGQEARLRCSPMKGHSHVYWYRQLPEEGLKFMVYLQKENIIDESGMPKERFSAEFPKEGPSILRIQQVVRGDSAAYFCASSPDRMNTEAFFGQGTRLTVV.

The V call is TRBV9, the J call TRBJ2-3; 7 bases are a match to TRBD2. This CDR3 spans 15 amino acids. Per the germline V gene, CDR1 is SGDLS and CDR2 is YYNGEE. V lost 3 bases and J lost 1; bases outside the gene matches: 5. CDR3 residues: CASSARGGGTDTQYF. CDR3 coding DNA: TGTGCCAGCAGCGCTCGCGGGGGAGGCACAGATACGCAGTATTTT.

This clone turned up a few times. The chain employs TRBV7-2 and TRBJ1-5; D is ambiguous. The CDR3 runs to 14 residues. Germline assignment: CDR1 SGHTA and CDR2 FQGNSA. V was trimmed by 4 bases and J by 4 bases, leaving 11 bases between them. CDR3 nucleotides: TGTGCCAGCAGCTCCCTCGGTACGAATCAGCCCCAGCATTTT. Protein product: CASSSLGTNQPQHF.

The chain employs TRBV6-1 and TRBJ2-3; D unresolved. The CDR3 has 13 residues. The germline gives CDR1 MNHNS, CDR2 SASEGT. Trimming stripped 6 bases from V and 1 base from J, with 8 bases between. CDR3 protein: CASRARGTDTQYF. In DNA form, the CDR3 reads TGTGCCAGCAGAGCCCGGGGCACAGATACGCAGTATTTT.

This clone was detected a few times. This specimen includes other DNA sequences encoding the same CDR3. The chain joins TRBV5-1 to TRBJ2-1; 7 bases line up with TRBD1. CDR3 length equals 15 residues. V lost 0 bases to trimming and J lost 2 bases; unmatched junction nucleotides: 2. Per germline, CDR1 SGHRS and CDR2 YFSETQ. CDR3 sequence reads: CASSLGQGPYNEQFF. In nucleotides, the CDR3 is TGCGCCAGCAGCTTGGGACAGGGCCCCTACAATGAGCAGTTCTTC.

This clone has only a few counts. This chain uses TRBV7-9 with TRBJ1-2, with 7 bases matching TRBD1. The CDR3 has 14 residues. Germline-derived CDR1 and CDR2 are SEHNR and FQNEAQ (reference sequence). Trimming removed 7 bases from V and 4 bases from J; junction bases left unmatched: 9. CDR3 protein: CASTRGGQFYGYTF. Written as DNA, the CDR3 is TGTGCCAGCACCCGAGGGGGACAGTTCTATGGCTACACCTTC.

In nucleotides, the CDR3 is TGTGCCAGCACCCTTGATGGACCCCGGCCAACGGGTGAAGCTTTCTTT. It translates to CASTLDGPRPTGEAFF. The J gene is TRBJ1-1, the V gene TRBV7-9; D uncertain. Germline V gives CDR1 SEHNR, CDR2 FQNEAQ (reference sequence). This CDR3 has 16 residues. V lost 7 bases and J 7 bases, leaving 25 bases between the germline ends.

The chain employs TRBV6-1 and TRBJ2-3; tentatively, D is TRBD2 (5 bases). This CDR3 is 16 amino acids long. CDR1 and CDR2 (germline): MNHNS, SASEGT. Deletions cut 2 bases from V and 2 bases from J, with 14 bases between. CDR3 sequence (DNA): TGTGCCAGCAGTGAAAGGTCGGCGGGCTACACAGATACGCAGTATTTT. Translation: CASSERSAGYTDTQYF.

A few counts support this clone. The rearrangement links TRBV28 to TRBJ2-3; TRBD2 might be the D (6 bases). The CDR3 is 14 amino acids. Trimming left V 7 bases short and J 8 bases short, with 19 bases between. Germline V lookup: CDR1 MDHEN, CDR2 SYDVKM. As DNA, the CDR3 is TGTGCCAGCAACCTGCGGGGAGAGGGCGGTACGCAGTATTTT. It is translated as CASNLRGEGGTQYF.

This clone has only a few counts. The chain couples TRBV19 to TRBJ1-5; the D gene is possibly TRBD1 (5 bases). The length of the CDR3 is 16 residues. Trimming pared 8 bases from V and 0 bases from J, leaving 17 bases between. Per the germline V gene, CDR1 is LNHDA and CDR2 is SQIVND (reference sequence). The DNA for the CDR3 is TGTGCCAGTTCAAAAACCCCAGGGTTTAGCAATCAGCCCCAGCATTTT. Translation: CASSKTPGFSNQPQHF.

This clone was observed a few times. The rearrangement joins TRBV19 to TRBJ2-5; D gene unclear. The CDR3 has 16 residues. Trimming pared 3 bases from V and 7 bases from J, leaving 21 bases between. CDR1 and CDR2 (germline): LNHDA, SQIVND (reference sequence). CDR3 DNA sequence: TGTGCCAGTAGTATCGTTTCGGCGCTGGGTGGGATGACCCAGTACTTC. As protein: CASSIVSALGGMTQYF.

V is TRBV7-8 and J is TRBJ2-5; 7 positions agree with TRBD1. The better agreement between TRBJ2-7 and the DNA end casts doubt on the J call. CDR1 SGHVS and CDR2 FQNEAQ come from the germline V gene. The CDR3 length is 16 residues. The CDR3 loop reads CASSFGDDQGDYEQYF. CDR3 bases: TGTGCCAGCAGCTTTGGCGATGACCAGGGGGACTACGAGCAGTACTTC.

The sample holds a few counts of this clone. The chain recombines TRBV30 with TRBJ2-3; D gene ambiguous. In germline, CDR1 is GTSNPN, CDR2 SVGIG (reference sequence). The CDR3 is made up of 16 amino acids. V lost 0 bases to trimming and J lost 4 bases, with 17 bases between them. The chain's CDR3 is CAWSVDHQGWADTQYF. Here the CDR3 DNA reads TGTGCCTGGAGTGTAGACCACCAAGGGTGGGCAGATACGCAGTATTTT.

The V call is TRBV5-1, the J call TRBJ1-2; TRBD1 is a possible D gene (5 bases). Trimming took 4 bases from V and 0 from J, leaving 10 bases between them. CDR1 SGHRS and CDR2 YFSETQ come from the germline V gene. The CDR3 covers 14 residues. DNA for the CDR3: TGCGCCAGCAGCCAGGGCCCTACTAACTATGGCTACACCTTC. This encodes CASSQGPTNYGYTF.

This clone was observed a handful of times. V and J are TRBV30 and TRBJ1-4; perhaps TRBD1 as D (5 bases). V lost 8 bases and J 4 bases, leaving 11 bases between the germline ends. The CDR3 is 12 residues long. Germline CDR1 GTSNPN, CDR2 SVGIG (reference sequence). The CDR3 DNA follows: TGTGCCGGATGGGGGAATAATGAAAAACTGTTTTTT. Translating it yields CAGWGNNEKLFF.

This clone was detected only a few times. Other DNA sequences in this sample translate to the same CDR3. This sequence joins TRBV18 and TRBJ1-2; tentatively, D is TRBD1 (5 bases). Germline V gives CDR1 KGHSH, CDR2 LQKENI. CDR3 length: 13 residues. Trimming removed 6 bases from V and 3 bases from J, with 11 bases in between. The CDR3 protein is CASSPGTDYGYTF. CDR3 bases: TGTGCCAGCTCTCCCGGGACTGACTATGGCTACACCTTC.

This clone occurred a few times. The genes are TRBV9 and TRBJ2-1, with a possible D match to TRBD1 (5 bases). Per germline, CDR1 SGDLS and CDR2 YYNGEE. Between the trimmed V and J ends, which lost 4 bases and 7 bases, there was a span of 18 bases. This CDR3 spans 15 amino acids. CDR3 loop: CASSPHEGARNEQFF. The CDR3 nucleotides are TGTGCCAGCAGCCCTCACGAAGGGGCGAGGAATGAGCAGTTCTTC.

This clone showed up just a few times. V is TRBV27 and J is TRBJ1-6, with a tentative D call TRBD1 (5 bases). V was trimmed by 3 bases and J by 1 base, leaving 7 bases between them. CDR3 length equals 15 residues. In germline, CDR1 is MNHEY, CDR2 SMNVEV (reference sequence). The CDR3 DNA reads as TGTGCCAGCAGTTTGGAGGGGTCCTATAATTCACCCCTCCACTTT. Translated: CASSLEGSYNSPLHF.

The chain is built from TRBV14 and TRBJ2-7; perhaps TRBD1 as D (5 bases). CDR1 is SGHDN and CDR2 is FVKESK in the germline V gene. The CDR3 is 13 residues long. V lost 4 bases and J 2 bases, leaving 9 bases between the germline ends. For the CDR3, the DNA is TGTGCCAGCAGCCGACAGCCAACCTACGAGCAGTACTTC. This encodes CASSRQPTYEQYF.

This clone has just a few counts. The chain carries TRBV2 and TRBJ2-3; 8 bases align to TRBD1. CDR1 and CDR2 from the germline V gene are SNHLY and FYNNEI. The length of the CDR3 is 14 residues. Trimming removed 7 bases from V and 2 bases from J; junction bases left unmatched: 5. CDR3 protein: CASIRTGYTDTQYF. CDR3 DNA: TGTGCCAGCATTAGGACAGGGTACACAGATACGCAGTATTTT.

This clone was picked up a small number of times. The chain is built from TRBV27 and TRBJ1-1; no firm D call. The germline gives CDR1 MNHEY, CDR2 SMNVEV (reference sequence). Trimming shortened V by 0 bases and J by 0 bases, and 8 bases separated the two germline ends. The CDR3 spans 15 residues. This CDR3 is CASSLSGSLNTEAFF. CDR3 coding DNA: TGTGCCAGCAGTTTATCAGGCAGCCTGAACACTGAAGCTTTCTTT.

This clone was found a few times. The chain employs TRBV6-1 and TRBJ2-7, with D possibly being TRBD2 (5 bases). The CDR3 consists of 14 residues. Trimming pared 9 bases from V and 0 bases from J, leaving 15 bases between. Per the germline V gene, CDR1 is MNHNS and CDR2 is SASEGT. The CDR3 DNA follows: TGTGCCAGTCTGGAGGCAATCAGCTCCTACGAGCAGTACTTC. The encoded protein is CASLEAISSYEQYF.

The CDR3: CASSRESSKSETQYF. For the CDR3, the DNA is TGTGCCAGCAGCCGTGAGAGTAGTAAATCAGAGACCCAGTACTTC. The chain couples TRBV14 to TRBJ2-5; D not certain. Between the trimmed V and J ends, which lost 4 bases and 4 bases, there was a span of 16 bases. The CDR3 length is 15 residues. Looked up from germline, CDR1 is SGHDN and CDR2 is FVKESK. Filled out from reference TRBV14 and TRBJ2-5, the complete variable domain reads EAGVTQFPSHSVIEKGQTVTLRCDPISGHDNLYWYRRVMGKEIKFLLHFVKESKQDESGMPNNRFLAERTGGTYSTLKVQPAELEDSGVYFCASSRESSKSETQYFGPGTRLLVL.

The chain has TRBV5-6 and TRBJ2-5; no clear D gene. CDR1 and CDR2 (germline): SGHDT, YYEEEE. V dropped 2 bases and J dropped 5 bases, with 16 bases sitting between them. The length of the CDR3 is 15 residues. This CDR3 reads CASSFGRSGRETQYF. DNA of the CDR3: TGTGCCAGCAGCTTTGGACGGTCGGGTAGGGAGACCCAGTACTTC.

This clone was counted between two and nine times. The chain uses TRBV7-2 and TRBJ2-1; 7 bases are a match to TRBD2. The ends lost 1 base at V and 4 bases at J; junction bases unmatched: 7. The CDR3 contains 16 residues. The germline CDR1 and CDR2 sequences are SGHTA and FQGNSA. In DNA form, the CDR3 reads TGTGCCAGCAGCTTAGGTTCTAGCGGTGATTACAATGAGCAGTTCTTC. Protein: CASSLGSSGDYNEQFF.

The gene calls are TRBV18 and TRBJ2-1, with no clear D. Trimming took off 1 base at V and 5 bases at J, with 12 bases between the two ends. The CDR3 contains 15 residues. Germline V gene lookup returns CDR1 KGHSH and CDR2 LQKENI. Here the CDR3 DNA reads TGTGCCAGCTCACCACGATCGAACAGAGACAATGAGCAGTTCTTC. Its translation: CASSPRSNRDNEQFF.